Each of the 14 T cell receptor beta chains below was sequenced from the same sample in a study of T cells in Graves' hyperthyroidism and ophthalmopathy. Amplification yielded TCR beta CDR3 regions, with RNA transcripts as the source. When the TCR CDR3 underwent first-round RT-PCR, the HTBI primer set was used. TCRdb redid the calling of the multiplex PCR reads with MiXCR, one entry per CDR3 protein. The sample records about half a million distinct CDR3 sequences, 20% to 25% being singletons. The sequencing input was blood. Receptors originate from a man aged 18 to 29 with Graves' hyperthyroidism.

The V gene is TRBV20-1, the J gene TRBJ2-7; tentative D call: TRBD1 (5 bases). Per the germline V gene, CDR1 is DFQATT and CDR2 is SNEGSKA (reference sequence). Trimming removed 3 bases from V and 2 bases from J, with 11 bases in between. CDR3 length: 13 residues. CDR3 in amino acids: CSARETEPYEQYF. In DNA, the CDR3 is TGCAGTGCTAGGGAGACAGAGCCCTACGAGCAGTACTTC.

This clonotype was detected only a few times. The rearrangement links TRBV20-1 to TRBJ1-5; D is possibly TRBD1 (6 bases). V was trimmed by 0 bases and J by 0 bases, leaving 9 bases between them. CDR3 length: 15 amino acids. CDR1 DFQATT and CDR2 SNEGSKA come from the germline V gene (reference sequence). CDR3 protein: CSARDGQNSNQPQHF. The CDR3 DNA follows: TGCAGTGCTAGAGATGGACAGAATAGCAATCAGCCCCAGCATTTT.

The count of this clonotype is one. The rearrangement joins TRBV20-1 to TRBJ1-1, with D tentatively TRBD1 (5 bases). From germline, CDR1 is DFQATT and CDR2 SNEGSKA (reference sequence). The CDR3 totals 11 residues. V was pared by 3 bases and J by 8 bases, with 10 bases between. As DNA, the CDR3 is TGCAGTGCTAGCGAAACAGGAGAAGCTTTCTTT. This translates into CSASETGEAFF.

The V call is TRBV6-1, the J call TRBJ1-5; unclear D gene. The germline V gene encodes CDR1 MNHNS and CDR2 SASEGT. CDR3 size: 17 residues. Trimming stripped 0 bases from V and 5 bases from J, with 17 bases between. As DNA, the CDR3 is TGTGCCAGCAGTGAAGCGCTTATGGGGAGCGGGTATCAGCCCCAGCATTTT. Translation gives CASSEALMGSGYQPQHF.

This clonotype has just a few counts. The chain uses TRBV6-2 or TRBV6-3 and TRBJ2-2; 12 bases fit TRBD2. The CDR3 runs to 18 residues. Germline V gene lookup returns CDR1 MNHEY and CDR2 SVGEGT. The J segment lost 5 bases and the V segment lost 2 bases, leaving 9 bases of the junction unmatched. This CDR3 is CASSYGPSGGAGTGELFF. CDR3 nucleotides: TGTGCCAGCAGTTACGGGCCTAGCGGGGGGGCCGGGACCGGGGAGCTGTTTTTT.

This clonotype turned up a few times. The chain employs TRBV12-3 or TRBV12-4 and TRBJ2-2; 9 bases are a match to TRBD1. CDR3 length equals 14 residues. After removal of 5 bases from V and 5 bases from J, the junction contained 3 bases not matched to a gene. CDR3 in amino acids: CASSSGTGTGELFF. CDR3 DNA: TGTGCCAGCAGTAGTGGGACAGGGACCGGGGAGCTGTTTTTT.

The table lists this clonotype with many counts. The gene calls are TRBV12-3 or TRBV12-4 and TRBJ1-5, with TRBD1 matching 8 bases. The CDR3 sequence is 15 residues long. Unmatched junction bases numbered 6, after V lost 2 bases and J lost 6 bases. The CDR3 spells CASSLRTGYSQPQHF. The CDR3 nucleotides are TGTGCCAGCAGTTTAAGGACAGGGTATAGTCAGCCCCAGCATTTT.

This clonotype was counted at least ten times. The rearrangement links TRBV19 to TRBJ2-7; D is unclear. The CDR3 has 12 amino acids. Looked up from germline, CDR1 is LNHDA and CDR2 is SQIVND (reference sequence). Trimming took off 10 bases at V and 2 bases at J, with 12 bases between the two ends. CDR3 region: CATSSSPYEQYF. The CDR3, as DNA: TGTGCCACCTCTAGTTCCCCCTACGAGCAGTACTTC.

The table lists this clonotype with many counts. The CDR3 DNA reads TGCAGTGCTAGAGAGGCGGTTACTAACTATGGCTACACCTTC. Protein sequence: CSAREAVTNYGYTF. The chain joins TRBV20-1 to TRBJ1-2, with unresolved D. V was clipped by 0 bases and J by 0 bases, with 8 bases between them. Per the germline V gene, CDR1 is DFQATT and CDR2 is SNEGSKA (reference sequence). The CDR3 extends over 14 amino acids.

This clonotype came up many times. J is TRBJ1-2 and V is TRBV11-1; D is possibly TRBD1 (5 bases). Germline-derived CDR1 and CDR2 are SGHAT and FQDESV (reference sequence). V was trimmed by 4 bases and J by 3 bases, leaving 21 bases between them. The CDR3 is made up of 17 amino acids. The CDR3 DNA is TGTGCCAGCAGCTCCCTCCTCGCGGAGGGGCCTTACTATGGCTACACCTTC. The encoded protein is CASSSLLAEGPYYGYTF.

This clonotype was detected ten times or more. V and J are TRBV6-5 and TRBJ1-6, with TRBD1 identical over 7 bases. CDR1 and CDR2 (germline): MNHEY, SVGAGI. Trimming took 4 bases from V and 8 from J; bases not matched to a gene: 2. The CDR3 length is 13 residues. The CDR3 coding sequence is TGTGCCAGCAGTTGGGACAGTTATTCACCCCTCCACTTT. This sequence encodes CASSWDSYSPLHF.

This clonotype showed up many times. The chain joins TRBV20-1 to TRBJ2-5; no reliable D call. This CDR3 has 9 residues. Trimming stripped 8 bases from V and 4 bases from J, with 5 bases between. CDR1 and CDR2 (germline): DFQATT, SNEGSKA (reference sequence). The chain's CDR3 is CSPTETQYF. The CDR3 DNA sequence: TGCAGTCCCACAGAGACCCAGTACTTC.

This clonotype came up many times. The chain recombines TRBV12-5 with TRBJ1-2; D is undetermined. Germline-derived CDR1 and CDR2 are LGHNT and FRNRAP. This CDR3 is built from 13 residues. V was shortened by 1 base and J by 3 bases, with 6 bases between the two germline ends. The chain's CDR3 is CASGLDGHYGYTF. The CDR3 nucleotides are TGTGCTAGTGGTTTGGACGGACACTATGGCTACACCTTC.

This clonotype was detected many times. The CDR3 protein is CASSPPQGRGYEQYF. CDR3 DNA: TGTGCCAGCAGCCCACCCCAGGGACGGGGCTACGAGCAGTACTTC. V usage is TRBV7-9 and J usage is TRBJ2-7; D might be TRBD1 or TRBD2, each matching 5 bases. Germline values: CDR1 SEHNR, CDR2 FQNEAQ (reference sequence). V was pared by 5 bases and J by 3 bases, with 17 bases between. CDR3 length: 15 amino acids.